This TCR beta chain comes out of a study of T-cell memory formation after mild COVID-19. Study-level background: TCR clusters mostly belonged to single donors.

This clonotype has just a few counts. Antigen: not known. TCRdb called the 5' RACE reads again in MiXCR, with one record for every CDR3 protein. The sample carries 250,000 to 350,000 distinct CDR3 sequences, 15% to 20% recorded once. Study-wide results and caveats: The study found contracting CD4+ clones mainly in CM and EM and contracting CD8+ clones in EMRA.

This CDR3 is built from 15 residues. J was trimmed by 5 bases and V by 6 bases; bases with no gene match: 7. The V call is TRBV12-3 or TRBV12-4, the J call TRBJ1-4; 9 nucleotides match TRBD1. The sequence was collected from a man aged 18 to 29 who had mild COVID-19 (a few samples of this study predate the infection). Cell type and time point are not known. Sequencing used PBMCs or a T cell subset sorted from them (not recorded which). CDR3 protein: CASSWPTGGNEKLFF. As DNA, the CDR3 is TGTGCCAGCAGCTGGCCGACAGGGGGAAATGAAAAACTGTTTTTT.